This T cell receptor (beta chain) comes out of a study of T cells in localized non-small cell lung cancer. Study-wide points: Uninvolved adjacent lung showed higher T cell clonality than tumor.

Repertoires were generated with immunoSEQ multiplex PCR, while TCRdb's copy carries only in-frame clones and drops some. The sample shows a few thousand clones, under 30% of them seen only once. The CDR3 runs 12 residues. CDR1 KGHSH and CDR2 LQKENI come from the germline V gene. V shed 2 bases and J 8 bases; nucleotides not matched to a gene: 2. A note on this clone: Its antigen is unidentified.

This rearrangement joins TRBV18 to TRBJ1-2, with TRBD1 identical over 7 bases. This material consisted of lung tumor tissue, taken before any cancer treatment. The TCR sequence derives from a woman aged 35 to 70 with stage III lung adenocarcinoma. DNA for the CDR3: TGTGCCAGCTCACCAGACAGGGACGGCTACACCTTC. As protein: CASSPDRDGYTF.